What follows are 26 T cell receptor beta chains derived from one specimen sequenced in a study of shared clonotypes between healthy human individuals. TCRdb's table, derived via immunoSEQ multiplex PCR, lists solely in-frame clones and lacks some. Of 2 million to 2.5 million clones detected, under 95% appear once; the ten largest clones hold around 0.4%. The sequencing sample was made of naive CD4+ T cells from PBMCs. The sample's subset: CD45RA+ positively selected. These receptors were collected from a man younger than 30 in good health. Some clones in this sample may be carry-over from other donors' samples.

V gene TRBV6-4 combines with J gene TRBJ2-2; D call uncertain. Trimming stripped 4 bases from V and 1 base from J, with 7 bases between. The CDR3 has 14 amino acids. Germline lookup yields CDR1 MRHNA and CDR2 SNTAGT. The CDR3 DNA follows: TGTGCCAGCAGTGCCTCACAGAACACCGGGGAGCTGTTTTTT. This translates into CASSASQNTGELFF.

V and J are TRBV9 and TRBJ2-3; 8 bases fit TRBD2. The CDR3 consists of 15 residues. After removal of 4 bases from V and 2 bases from J, the junction contained 6 bases not matched to a gene. From germline, CDR1 is SGDLS and CDR2 YYNGEE. The CDR3 coding sequence is TGTGCCAGCAGCTTAAGGACTAGCTTCACAGATACGCAGTATTTT. Translation gives CASSLRTSFTDTQYF.

The chain couples TRBV5-3 to TRBJ2-2; D perhaps matches TRBD2 (5 bases). TRBV5-3 falls under the ORF class, with uncertain function. This CDR3 contains 16 residues. The germline V and J ends were trimmed by 1 base and 3 bases, with 13 bases remaining between them. The chain's CDR3 is CARSLWRLWDTGELFF. The CDR3 coding sequence is TGTGCCAGAAGCTTGTGGAGGTTATGGGACACCGGGGAGCTGTTTTTT.

The V call is TRBV28, the J call TRBJ2-5; tentatively, D is TRBD1 (5 bases). This CDR3 is 13 amino acids long. Deletions cut 3 bases from V and 5 bases from J, with 10 bases between. Germline CDR1 and CDR2: MDHEN and SYDVKM. CDR3: CASSLGQGETQYF. CDR3 DNA sequence: TGTGCCAGCAGTTTGGGGCAGGGCGAGACCCAGTACTTC. Together with reference TRBV28 and TRBJ2-5, the CDR3 gives the full variable domain: DVKVTQSSRYLVKRTGEKVFLECVQDMDHENMFWYRQDPGLGLRLIYFSYDVKMKEKGDIPEGYSVSREKKERFSLILESASTNQTSMYLCASSLGQGETQYFGPGTRLLVL.

The chain joins TRBV9 to TRBJ1-1; D is possibly TRBD1 (6 bases). The CDR3 covers 14 residues. V lost 0 bases, J lost 5 bases, and 11 bases lay in between. The germline V gene encodes CDR1 SGDLS and CDR2 YYNGEE. The CDR3 DNA follows: TGTGCCAGCAGCGTAGAGAGCAGGGGTACTGAAGCTTTCTTT. Amino acids: CASSVESRGTEAFF.

This clone turned up a few times. The chain recombines TRBV18 with TRBJ1-1; D unresolved. The CDR3 length is 12 residues. Trimming removed 3 bases from V and 7 bases from J, with 9 bases in between. The germline gives CDR1 KGHSH, CDR2 LQKENI. CDR3 DNA sequence: TGTGCCAGCTCACCGTCGGGGATTGAAGCTTTCTTT. Amino acid sequence: CASSPSGIEAFF.

Turning to this clone: Other DNA sequences in the same sample also yield this CDR3. This chain connects TRBV6-5 to TRBJ2-7; D remains unclear. The germline V gene has CDR1 MNHEY and CDR2 SVGAGI. This CDR3 is 11 amino acids long. Trimming left V 6 bases short and J 1 base short, with 4 bases between. CDR3 region: CASRTSYEQYF. CDR3 sequence (DNA): TGTGCCAGCAGGACTTCCTACGAGCAGTACTTC.

The chain has TRBV6-6 and TRBJ1-5; TRBD1 aligns across 9 bases. CDR3 length equals 16 residues. V was pared by 2 bases and J by 7 bases, with 9 bases of the junction left unmatched. CDR1 is MNHNY and CDR2 is SVGAGI in the germline V gene (reference sequence). The CDR3 DNA reads TGTGCCAGCAGTTACGCCGATGGACAGGGGAGGCAGCCCCAGCATTTT. Translating gives CASSYADGQGRQPQHF.

The J gene is TRBJ1-2, the V gene TRBV7-2, with no clear D. V was cut by 2 bases and J by 4 bases, with 5 bases left in between. Germline V gene lookup returns CDR1 SGHTA and CDR2 FQGNSA. The length of the CDR3 is 12 residues. CDR3 residues: CASSLILYGYTF. In DNA form, the CDR3 reads TGTGCCAGCAGCTTAATCCTCTATGGCTACACCTTC.

This chain links TRBV7-6 with TRBJ2-7; 11 positions match TRBD1. The V gene's germline CDR1 is SGHVS and CDR2 FNYEAQ. This CDR3 region has 15 residues. V lost 5 bases to trimming and J lost 1 base; unmatched junction nucleotides: 4. CDR3 coding DNA: TGTGCCAGCAGCGTGGGACAGGGGGTATCCTACGAGCAGTACTTC. It codes for CASSVGQGVSYEQYF.

The CDR3 loop is CASSQWDTIYGYTF. The CDR3, as DNA: TGCGCCAGCAGCCAATGGGACACAATCTATGGCTACACCTTC. The V call is TRBV4-1, the J call TRBJ1-2; D possibly corresponds to TRBD1 (6 bases). Germline-derived CDR1 and CDR2 are MGHRA and YSYEKL. The CDR3 has 14 residues. Between the trimmed V and J ends, which lost 2 bases and 4 bases, there was a span of 11 bases.

The V call is TRBV6-5, the J call TRBJ1-2; a possible D gene is TRBD1 (5 bases). CDR1 and CDR2 from the germline V gene are MNHEY and SVGAGI. The CDR3 extends over 13 amino acids. Trimming cost V 0 bases and J 13 bases, with 15 bases left between them. DNA for the CDR3: TGTGCCAGCAGTTACTCCAGGGCGGCAAGGTTCACCTTC. Its translation is CASSYSRAARFTF.

This clone was seen only once. This chain links TRBV5-1 with TRBJ2-5; 9 nucleotides align to TRBD2. Germline-derived CDR1 and CDR2 are SGHRS and YFSETQ. The junction had 8 bases not matched to a gene; V was cut back by 4 bases and J by 4 bases. The CDR3 loop spans 15 amino acids. CDR3 in DNA: TGCGCCAGCAGCCCTTCCGGGACTAGCAGAGAGACCCAGTACTTC. Protein sequence: CASSPSGTSRETQYF.

The genes are TRBV29-1 and TRBJ2-3, with a weak D call TRBD2 (6 bases). There are 13 residues in the CDR3. V gave up 5 bases and J gave up 4 bases, with 13 bases separating them. Looked up from germline, CDR1 is SQVTM and CDR2 is ANQGSEA. In DNA form, the CDR3 reads TGCAGCGTTAGGGCAAGGGAGGCAGATACGCAGTATTTT. This sequence encodes CSVRAREADTQYF.

V usage is TRBV7-3 and J usage is TRBJ2-3; 7 nucleotides match TRBD1. The CDR3 contains 17 residues. V trimming: 5 bases; J trimming: 0 bases; junction bases outside the gene matches: 11. Per the germline V gene, CDR1 is SGHTA and CDR2 is FQGTGA. This CDR3 reads CASSLSRDSISTDTQYF. CDR3 DNA: TGTGCCAGCAGCCTCTCCCGGGACAGCATTAGCACAGATACGCAGTATTTT. The full variable domain, with the rest looked up from reference TRBV7-3 and TRBJ2-3, is GAGVSQTPSNKVTEKGKYVELRCDPISGHTALYWYRQSLGQGPEFLIYFQGTGAADDSGLPNDRFFAVRPEGSVSTLKIQRTERGDSAVYLCASSLSRDSISTDTQYFGPGTRLTVL.

The chain uses TRBV10-3 and TRBJ2-7; D might be TRBD1 or TRBD2, each matching 6 bases. Germline V gene data show CDR1 as ENHRY and CDR2 as SYGVKD. The V and J ends lost 3 bases and 1 base respectively, with 13 bases between them. The CDR3 sequence is 15 residues long. CDR3 bases: TGTGCCATCAGTGACGTGGGGGCGGGGTCCTACGAGCAGTACTTC. Protein sequence: CAISDVGAGSYEQYF.

This sequence joins TRBV7-2 and TRBJ2-4; D might be TRBD1 or TRBD2, each matching 6 bases. Trimming removed 2 bases at V and 6 bases at J, with 11 bases between. The CDR3 sequence is 14 residues long. CDR1 and CDR2 (germline): SGHTA, FQGNSA. The CDR3 nucleotides are TGTGCCAGCAGCTTACGAGGAGGGGGAAACATTCAGTACTTC. Its protein is CASSLRGGGNIQYF.

This clone was recorded only once. V gene TRBV28 combines with J gene TRBJ2-5, with 9 positions matching TRBD1. The germline CDR1 and CDR2 sequences are MDHEN and SYDVKM. The CDR3 contains 18 residues. The ends lost 8 bases at V and 3 bases at J; junction bases unmatched: 19. The CDR3 is CASLTDRGISHQKETQYF. The CDR3 nucleotides are TGTGCCAGCCTTACCGACAGGGGGATTTCCCATCAAAAAGAGACCCAGTACTTC.

The chain joins TRBV2 to TRBJ1-3, with a possible D match to TRBD1 (5 bases). Trimming left V 7 bases short and J 4 bases short, with 11 bases between. This CDR3 has 13 residues. Germline V gene lookup returns CDR1 SNHLY and CDR2 FYNNEI. This CDR3 reads CASKGSGGNTIYF. Written as DNA, the CDR3 is TGTGCCAGCAAGGGGAGCGGGGGAAACACCATATATTTT.

The table lists this clone with a count of one. The V call is TRBV5-6, the J call TRBJ1-5; 7 nucleotides line up with TRBD1. J lost 6 bases, V lost 4 bases, and 7 bases had no gene match. This CDR3 is 14 amino acids long. CDR1 is SGHDT and CDR2 is YYEEEE in the germline V gene. In DNA form, the CDR3 reads TGTGCCAGCAGCGCAAGGGGGCGCGGTCAGCCCCAGCATTTT. Translation gives CASSARGRGQPQHF.

The rearrangement joins TRBV5-6 to TRBJ2-2; D ambiguous. This CDR3 spans 14 amino acids. The V gene lost 0 bases and the J gene lost 3 bases, with 6 bases spanning the gap. Germline CDR1 SGHDT, CDR2 YYEEEE. DNA for the CDR3: TGTGCCAGCAGCTTGGATCGATACACCGGGGAGCTGTTTTTT. Translating it yields CASSLDRYTGELFF.

The chain recombines TRBV6-5 with TRBJ2-3; 11 bases match TRBD2. V gave up 2 bases and J gave up 5 bases; unmatched junction bases: 6. Germline assignment: CDR1 MNHEY and CDR2 SVGAGI. This CDR3 has 16 residues. Here the CDR3 DNA reads TGTGCCAGCAGTTACGGGACTAGCGGAAGTAGAGATACGCAGTATTTT. Its translation: CASSYGTSGSRDTQYF.

The chain is built from TRBV30 and TRBJ2-7; the match to TRBD2 covers 7 bases. This CDR3 region has 15 residues. Germline loops: CDR1 GTSNPN, CDR2 SVGIG (reference sequence). V trimming: 3 bases; J trimming: 0 bases; junction bases outside the gene matches: 8. In DNA form, the CDR3 reads TGTGCCTGGAGCAGCTGGGGGGGGAGCTCCTACGAGCAGTACTTC. Residues: CAWSSWGGSSYEQYF. Based on the CDR3 plus reference TRBV30 and TRBJ2-7, the full variable domain is SQTIHQWPATLVQPVGSPLSLECTVEGTSNPNLYWYRQAAGRGLQLLFYSVGIGQISSEVPQNLSASRPQDRQFILSSKKLLLSDSGFYLCAWSSWGGSSYEQYFGPGTRLTVT.

The rearrangement links TRBV10-3 to TRBJ2-1; 16 positions match TRBD2. With 10 bases clipped from V and 9 bases from J, the junction kept 9 bases outside the gene matches. The germline CDR1 and CDR2 sequences are ENHRY and SYGVKD. There are 15 residues in the CDR3. CDR3 nucleotide sequence: TGTGCCACCCAGGGGACTAGCGGGAGGGCCATTGAGCAGTTCTTC. Translated, it gives CATQGTSGRAIEQFF.

CDR3 DNA: TGTGCCAGCAGCCTGGACAGCTACCAAGAGACCCAGTACTTC. Its translation: CASSLDSYQETQYF. This chain connects TRBV11-2 to TRBJ2-5, with D possibly being TRBD1 (6 bases). V dropped 5 bases and J dropped 0 bases, with 10 bases sitting between them. Per the germline V gene, CDR1 is SGHAT and CDR2 is FQNNGV. CDR3 length: 14 residues.

This clone appeared a single time. The V gene is TRBV7-2, the J gene TRBJ2-5; TRBD2 aligns across 7 bases. V gave up 2 bases and J gave up 5 bases; unmatched junction bases: 11. The CDR3 contains 16 residues. The germline gives CDR1 SGHTA, CDR2 FQGNSA. The CDR3 coding sequence is TGTGCCAGCAGCTTAAGAGTCTCTAGCGGCATGGAGACCCAGTACTTC. Its translation: CASSLRVSSGMETQYF.